The 20 T cell receptor beta chains listed next were all sequenced from one sample in a study of response to subunit inactivated influenza vaccine. In TCRdb, the RT-PCR reads were re-called with MiXCR into one record per CDR3 protein. The sample consists of around 150,000 distinct CDR3 sequences, approximately 10% of them appearing once. The sequencing used non-naive T cells sorted from PBMCs, collected about 40 days after vaccination. These receptors all stem from a man over 45 who received an inactivated influenza vaccine.

The sample holds many counts of this clonotype. The rearrangement uses TRBV7-8 and TRBJ2-4; D possibly uses TRBD1 or TRBD2 (5 bases each). The CDR3 covers 13 residues. Germline V gives CDR1 SGHVS, CDR2 FQNEAQ. The germline V and J ends were trimmed by 3 bases and 13 bases, with 16 bases remaining between them. CDR3 region: CASSFYRDAEQYF. In DNA form, the CDR3 reads TGTGCCAGCAGCTTTTACCGGGACGCCGAACAGTACTTC.

This chain uses TRBV30 with TRBJ1-4; D gene unclear. With 1 base removed from V and 8 bases from J, the gap between germline ends came to 5 bases. This CDR3 is 11 amino acids long. In germline, CDR1 is GTSNPN, CDR2 SVGIG (reference sequence). The CDR3: CAWSEVEKLFF. The CDR3, as DNA: TGTGCCTGGAGTGAAGTGGAAAAACTGTTTTTT. Variable domain in full (rest from reference TRBV30 and TRBJ1-4): SQTIHQWPATLVQPVGSPLSLECTVEGTSNPNLYWYRQAAGRGLQLLFYSVGIGQISSEVPQNLSASRPQDRQFILSSKKLLLSDSGFYLCAWSEVEKLFFGSGTQLSVL.

This clonotype was seen at least ten times. This sequence joins TRBV12-3 or TRBV12-4 and TRBJ2-7; 13 bases fit TRBD2. V was clipped by 6 bases and J by 7 bases; unmatched bases: 12. This CDR3 comprises 16 residues. CDR3 DNA sequence: TGTGCCAGCAGCCAACCCCGACTAGCGGGGGGACGGGAGCAGTACTTC. Protein product: CASSQPRLAGGREQYF.

This rearrangement joins TRBV19 to TRBJ2-5; 10 bases fit TRBD2. This CDR3 has 12 amino acids. V shed 9 bases, J shed 5 bases, and the junction held 3 bases outside the gene matches. CDR1 and CDR2 from the germline V gene are LNHDA and SQIVND (reference sequence). CDR3 amino acids: CARAGGNETQYF. In DNA, the CDR3 is TGTGCCAGAGCGGGGGGGAACGAGACCCAGTACTTC.

The chain carries TRBV4-3 and TRBJ2-1; D assignment may be TRBD1 or TRBD2 (5 bases each). CDR3 length: 15 residues. Germline V gene lookup returns CDR1 LGHNA and CDR2 YSLEER. V lost 1 base and J lost 2, with 9 bases in between. The DNA for the CDR3 is TGCGCCAGCAGCCAAGTCGGGGCCGCCTACAATGAGCAGTTCTTC. This gives the protein CASSQVGAAYNEQFF.

The sample holds a few counts of this clonotype. The chain employs TRBV7-2 and TRBJ2-2; no definite D call. Germline V gene data show CDR1 as SGHTA and CDR2 as FQGNSA. V was cut by 5 bases and J by 1 base, with 14 bases left in between. The CDR3 is made up of 16 amino acids. Here the CDR3 reads CASSLPAHQNTGELFF. In nucleotides, the CDR3 is TGTGCCAGCAGCCTACCTGCACACCAGAACACCGGGGAGCTGTTTTTT.

This clonotype was seen only a few times. The CDR3 spells CASRLAGEETQYF. Here the CDR3 DNA reads TGTGCCAGTAGGCTAGCGGGAGAGGAGACCCAGTACTTC. The chain recombines TRBV7-2 with TRBJ2-5; 10 nucleotides line up with TRBD2. Germline lookup yields CDR1 SGHTA and CDR2 FQGNSA. The trim removed 9 bases at V and 5 bases at J, leaving 6 bases unmatched. This CDR3 has 13 amino acids.

This clonotype was counted only a few times. The chain recombines TRBV21-1 with TRBJ1-1; the table gives TRBD1 as D, unverified against the DNA. TRBV21-1 is listed as a pseudogene. This CDR3 has 16 amino acids. As DNA, the CDR3 is TGTGCCACCAAACTGACAGGGGAGTTCTCGTACACTGAAGCTTTCTTT. Amino acid sequence: CATKLTGEFSYTEAFF.

In its sample, this clonotype was seen many times. J is TRBJ2-2 and V is TRBV7-2; no definite D call. The V gene's germline CDR1 is SGHTA and CDR2 FQGNSA. The CDR3 extends over 13 amino acids. V was cut by 2 bases and J by 7 bases, with 8 bases left in between. CDR3 region: CASSLLMGGELFF. CDR3 nucleotide sequence: TGTGCCAGCAGCTTATTGATGGGCGGGGAGCTGTTTTTT.

This clonotype was observed at least ten times. CDR3 bases: TGTGCCAGCAGCCGGGACATCTATGGCTACACCTTC. Its protein is CASSRDIYGYTF. The rearrangement uses TRBV7-2 and TRBJ1-2; perhaps TRBD1 as D (6 bases). Trimming pared 5 bases from V and 4 bases from J, leaving 8 bases between. In germline, CDR1 is SGHTA, CDR2 FQGNSA. CDR3 length: 12 residues.

The rearrangement joins TRBV27 to TRBJ2-3; D is uncertain. Germline assignment: CDR1 MNHEY and CDR2 SMNVEV (reference sequence). The CDR3 covers 13 residues. With 2 bases removed from V and 7 bases from J, the gap between germline ends came to 10 bases. For the CDR3, the DNA is TGTGCCAGCAGTTTAAGTCTGGATTATACGCAGTATTTT. Translation: CASSLSLDYTQYF.

The V call is TRBV5-1, the J call TRBJ1-1, with D perhaps TRBD1 (6 bases). The germline V gene has CDR1 SGHRS and CDR2 YFSETQ. The CDR3 loop spans 12 amino acids. Trimming took 7 bases from V and 9 from J, leaving 16 bases between them. The CDR3 coding sequence is TGCGCCAGCTTACAAGCTGGGGGCAAAGCTTTCTTT. Its translation is CASLQAGGKAFF. Full variable domain (remainder filled in from reference TRBV5-1 and TRBJ1-1): KAGVTQTPRYLIKTRGQQVTLSCSPISGHRSVSWYQQTPGQGLQFLFEYFSETQRNKGNFPGRFSGRQFSNSRSEMNVSTLELGDSALYLCASLQAGGKAFFGQGTRLTVV.

The chain's CDR3 is CSARDLGLGTYEQYF. CDR3 bases: TGCAGTGCTAGAGATTTGGGACTAGGTACCTACGAGCAGTACTTC. The rearrangement links TRBV20-1 to TRBJ2-7; 8 bases map to TRBD2. The CDR3 is made up of 15 amino acids. Unmatched junction bases numbered 6, after V lost 0 bases and J lost 2 bases. CDR1 DFQATT and CDR2 SNEGSKA come from the germline V gene (reference sequence).

This clonotype has only a few counts. The chain employs TRBV12-3 or TRBV12-4 and TRBJ2-2; 7 bases match TRBD2. This CDR3 has 15 amino acids. The V and J ends lost 5 bases and 4 bases, in that order; junction bases with no gene match: 7. CDR3 in DNA: TGTGCCAGCAGTCGCAGGGAGGGAAGCACCGGGGAGCTGTTTTTT. It translates to CASSRREGSTGELFF.

The chain is built from TRBV6-2 or TRBV6-3 and TRBJ1-1; TRBD1 agrees at 8 bases. The length of the CDR3 is 15 residues. Germline CDR1 MNHEY, CDR2 SVGEGT. Trimming removed 6 bases from V and 2 bases from J; junction bases left unmatched: 8. As DNA, the CDR3 is TGTGCCAGCAGACCTCTGGGGACAGGAAACACTGAAGCTTTCTTT. This sequence encodes CASRPLGTGNTEAFF.

This clonotype was counted between two and nine times. The J gene is TRBJ1-6, the V gene TRBV28; a possible D gene is TRBD1 (5 bases). V lost 2 bases and J lost 7, with 12 bases in between. CDR1 MDHEN and CDR2 SYDVKM come from the germline V gene. The CDR3 covers 15 residues. The CDR3 region is CASSLGGYVNSPLHF. The CDR3 nucleotides are TGTGCCAGCAGTTTAGGGGGTTATGTGAATTCACCCCTCCACTTT.

This clonotype was detected ten times or more. The genes are TRBV20-1 and TRBJ1-5; 10 bases are shared with TRBD1. With V trimmed by 5 bases and J by 0 bases, 4 bases remained unmatched. The CDR3 is 15 amino acids. Germline CDR1 is DFQATT and CDR2 is SNEGSKA (reference sequence). Here the CDR3 DNA reads TGCAGTGCTCGGACAGGGGGAGTTAGCAATCAGCCCCAGCATTTT. Its translation is CSARTGGVSNQPQHF.

This clonotype was found many times. This chain uses TRBV15 with TRBJ2-5; 9 nucleotides align to TRBD1. V was pared by 4 bases and J by 2 bases, with 5 bases of the junction left unmatched. CDR1 LNHNV and CDR2 YYDKDF come from the germline V gene (reference sequence). CDR3 length: 15 residues. The CDR3 nucleotides are TGTGCCACCAGCAAAAAAGGACAGGGGCAAGAGACCCAGTACTTC. As protein: CATSKKGQGQETQYF. Variable domain in full (rest from reference TRBV15 and TRBJ2-5): DAMVIQNPRYQVTQFGKPVTLSCSQTLNHNVMYWYQQKSSQAPKLLFHYYDKDFNNEADTPDNFQSRRPNTSFCFLDIRSPGLGDTAMYLCATSKKGQGQETQYFGPGTRLLVL.

In its sample, this clonotype was seen many times. V usage is TRBV11-2 and J usage is TRBJ1-2; D perhaps matches TRBD1 (5 bases). Germline V CDR1 and CDR2: SGHAT, FQNNGV. Trimming took off 1 base at V and 4 bases at J, with 10 bases between the two ends. This CDR3 has 14 residues. The CDR3 nucleotides are TGTGCCAGCAGCTTAGGTGGGGCCATCTATGGCTACACCTTC. Protein product: CASSLGGAIYGYTF.

The chain is built from TRBV2 and TRBJ1-5; 10 bases are shared with TRBD1. Germline assignment: CDR1 SNHLY and CDR2 FYNNEI. The CDR3 is 13 residues long. V lost 5 bases to trimming and J lost 7 bases; unmatched junction nucleotides: 2. CDR3 in DNA: TGTGCCAGCAGTAAGGACAGGGGGCAGCCCCAGCATTTT. This encodes CASSKDRGQPQHF.